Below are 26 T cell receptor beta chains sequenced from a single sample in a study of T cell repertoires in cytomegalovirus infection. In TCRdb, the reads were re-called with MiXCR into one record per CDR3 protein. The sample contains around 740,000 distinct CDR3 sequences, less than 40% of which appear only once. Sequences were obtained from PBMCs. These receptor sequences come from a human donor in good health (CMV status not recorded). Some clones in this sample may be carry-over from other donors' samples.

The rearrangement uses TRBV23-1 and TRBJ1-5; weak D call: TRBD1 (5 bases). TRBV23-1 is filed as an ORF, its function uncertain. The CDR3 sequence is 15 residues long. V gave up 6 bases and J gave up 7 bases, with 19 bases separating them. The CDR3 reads CASSLSQEFGQPQHF. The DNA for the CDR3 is TGCGCCAGCAGCCTATCACAGGAGTTCGGACAGCCCCAGCATTTT.

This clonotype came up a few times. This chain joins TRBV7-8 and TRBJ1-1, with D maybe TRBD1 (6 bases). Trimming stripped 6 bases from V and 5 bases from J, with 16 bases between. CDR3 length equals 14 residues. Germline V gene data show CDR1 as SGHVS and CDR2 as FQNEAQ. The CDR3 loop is CASRAGVSTTEAFF. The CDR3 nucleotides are TGTGCCAGCAGGGCAGGGGTATCTACAACTGAAGCTTTCTTT.

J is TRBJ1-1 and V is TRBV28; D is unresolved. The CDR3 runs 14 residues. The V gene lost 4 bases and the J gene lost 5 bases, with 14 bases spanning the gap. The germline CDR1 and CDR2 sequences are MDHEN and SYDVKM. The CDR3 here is CASSSGGVSTEAFF. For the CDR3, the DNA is TGTGCCAGCAGTTCGGGTGGGGTATCGACTGAAGCTTTCTTT.

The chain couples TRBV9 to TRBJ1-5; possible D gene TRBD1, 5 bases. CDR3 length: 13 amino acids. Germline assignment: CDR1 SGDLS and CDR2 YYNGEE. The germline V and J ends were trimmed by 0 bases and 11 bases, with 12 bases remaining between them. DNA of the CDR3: TGTGCCAGCAGCGTAGACGACAGTAAGGCCCAGCATTTT. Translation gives CASSVDDSKAQHF.

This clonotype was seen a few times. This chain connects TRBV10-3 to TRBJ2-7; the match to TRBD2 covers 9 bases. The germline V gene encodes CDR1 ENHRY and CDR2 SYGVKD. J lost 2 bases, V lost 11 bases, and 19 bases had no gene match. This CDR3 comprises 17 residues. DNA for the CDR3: TGTGCCGCGTCCTCAGCGGGAGGAACGGCGGGAACCTACGAGCAGTACTTC. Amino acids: CAASSAGGTAGTYEQYF.

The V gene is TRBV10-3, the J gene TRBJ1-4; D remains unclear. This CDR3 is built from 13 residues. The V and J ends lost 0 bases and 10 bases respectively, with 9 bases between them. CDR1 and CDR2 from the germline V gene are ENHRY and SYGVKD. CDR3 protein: CAISESGIPKLFF. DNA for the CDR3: TGTGCCATCAGTGAGTCGGGGATTCCAAAACTGTTTTTT.

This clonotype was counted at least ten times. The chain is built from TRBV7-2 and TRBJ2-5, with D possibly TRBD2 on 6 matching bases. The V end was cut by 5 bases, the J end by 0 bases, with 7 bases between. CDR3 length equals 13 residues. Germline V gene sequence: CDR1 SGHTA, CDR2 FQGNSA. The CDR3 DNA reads TGTGCCAGCAGCCGGACTAACCAAGAGACCCAGTACTTC. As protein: CASSRTNQETQYF.

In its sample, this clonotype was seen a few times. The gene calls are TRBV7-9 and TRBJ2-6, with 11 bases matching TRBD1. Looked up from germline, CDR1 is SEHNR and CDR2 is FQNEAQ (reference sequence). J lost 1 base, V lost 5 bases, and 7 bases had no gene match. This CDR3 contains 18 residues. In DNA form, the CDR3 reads TGTGCCAGCAGCACGGGACAGGGGGGATTTTCTGGGGCCAACGTCCTGACTTTC. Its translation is CASSTGQGGFSGANVLTF.

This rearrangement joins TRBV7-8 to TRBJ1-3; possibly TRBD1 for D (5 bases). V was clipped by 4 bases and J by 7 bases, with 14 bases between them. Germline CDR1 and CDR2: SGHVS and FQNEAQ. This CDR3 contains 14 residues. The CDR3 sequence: CASSSPDGGNTIYF. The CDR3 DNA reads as TGTGCCAGCAGCTCCCCGGATGGGGGTAACACCATATATTTT.

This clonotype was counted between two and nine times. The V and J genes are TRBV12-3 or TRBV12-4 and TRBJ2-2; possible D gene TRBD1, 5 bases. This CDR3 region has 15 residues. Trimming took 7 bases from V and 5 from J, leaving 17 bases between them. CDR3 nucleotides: TGTGCCAGCATGGGTTTGGGGCGGTTGACCGGGGAGCTGTTTTTT. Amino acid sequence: CASMGLGRLTGELFF.

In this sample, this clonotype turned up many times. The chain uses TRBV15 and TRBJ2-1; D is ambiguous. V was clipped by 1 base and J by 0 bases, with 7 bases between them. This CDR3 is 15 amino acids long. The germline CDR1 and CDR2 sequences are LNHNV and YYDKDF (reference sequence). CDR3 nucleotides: TGTGCCACCAGCAGAGGACTGAGCTCCTACAATGAGCAGTTCTTC. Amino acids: CATSRGLSSYNEQFF.

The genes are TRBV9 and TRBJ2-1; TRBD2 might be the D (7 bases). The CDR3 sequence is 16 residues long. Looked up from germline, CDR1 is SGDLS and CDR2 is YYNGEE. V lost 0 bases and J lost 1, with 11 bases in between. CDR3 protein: CASSVVGRGSYNEQFF. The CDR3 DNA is TGTGCCAGCAGCGTAGTGGGGAGGGGGTCCTACAATGAGCAGTTCTTC.

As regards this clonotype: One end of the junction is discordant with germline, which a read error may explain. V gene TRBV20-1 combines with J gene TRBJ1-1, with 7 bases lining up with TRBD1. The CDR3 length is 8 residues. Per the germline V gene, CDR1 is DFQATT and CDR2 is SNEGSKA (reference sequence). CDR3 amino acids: CSARGGHF. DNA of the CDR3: TGCAGTGCCAGGGGGGGGCACTTT.

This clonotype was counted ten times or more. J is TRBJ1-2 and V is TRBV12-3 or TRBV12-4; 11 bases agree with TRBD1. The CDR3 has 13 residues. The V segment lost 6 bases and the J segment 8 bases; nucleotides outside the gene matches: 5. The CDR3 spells CASSPGQGEGYTF. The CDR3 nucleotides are TGTGCCAGCAGCCCGGGACAGGGGGAAGGCTACACCTTC.

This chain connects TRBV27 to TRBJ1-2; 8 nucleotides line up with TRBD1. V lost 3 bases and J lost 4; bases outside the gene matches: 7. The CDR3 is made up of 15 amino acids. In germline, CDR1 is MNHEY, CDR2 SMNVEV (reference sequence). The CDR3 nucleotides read TGTGCCAGCAGTTTCCGCCCAGGGGGCGCCTATGGCTACACCTTC. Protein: CASSFRPGGAYGYTF.

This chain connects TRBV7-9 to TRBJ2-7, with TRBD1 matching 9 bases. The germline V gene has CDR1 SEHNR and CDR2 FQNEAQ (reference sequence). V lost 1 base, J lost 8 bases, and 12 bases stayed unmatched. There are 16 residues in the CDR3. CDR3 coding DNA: TGTGCCAGCAGCTTAGAAACCGGGACAGGGAACCCCAAGCAGTACTTC. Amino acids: CASSLETGTGNPKQYF.

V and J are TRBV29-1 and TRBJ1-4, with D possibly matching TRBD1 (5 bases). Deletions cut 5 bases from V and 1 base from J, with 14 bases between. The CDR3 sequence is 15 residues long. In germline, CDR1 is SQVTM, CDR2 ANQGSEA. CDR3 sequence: CSVRRVGGTNEKLFF. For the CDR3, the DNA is TGCAGCGTTCGGCGGGTGGGGGGAACTAATGAAAAACTGTTTTTT.

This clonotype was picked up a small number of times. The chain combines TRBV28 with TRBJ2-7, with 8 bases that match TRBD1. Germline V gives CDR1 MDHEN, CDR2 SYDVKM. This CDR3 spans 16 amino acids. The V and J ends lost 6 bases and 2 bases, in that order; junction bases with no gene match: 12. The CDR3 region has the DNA TGTGCCAGCAGCCCTACCGGGACAGGTACCCCCTACGAGCAGTACTTC. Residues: CASSPTGTGTPYEQYF.

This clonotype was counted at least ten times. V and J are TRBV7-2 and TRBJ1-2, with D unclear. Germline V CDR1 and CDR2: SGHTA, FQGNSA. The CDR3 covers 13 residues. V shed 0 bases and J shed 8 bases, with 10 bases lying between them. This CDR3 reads CASSLATSDGYTF. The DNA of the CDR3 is TGTGCCAGCAGCTTAGCGACTTCAGACGGCTACACCTTC.

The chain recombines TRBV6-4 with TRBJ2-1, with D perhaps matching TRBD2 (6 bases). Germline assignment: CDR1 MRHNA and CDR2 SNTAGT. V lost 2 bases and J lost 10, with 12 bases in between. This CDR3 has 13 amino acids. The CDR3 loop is CASSDHGGVEQFF. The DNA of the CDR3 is TGTGCCAGCAGTGACCATGGAGGGGTAGAGCAGTTCTTC.

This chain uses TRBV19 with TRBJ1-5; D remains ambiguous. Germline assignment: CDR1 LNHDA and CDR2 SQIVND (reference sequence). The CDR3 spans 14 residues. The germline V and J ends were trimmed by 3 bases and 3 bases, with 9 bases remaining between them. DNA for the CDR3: TGTGCCAGTAGTATTTCCAAACCCAATCAGCCCCAGCATTTT. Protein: CASSISKPNQPQHF.

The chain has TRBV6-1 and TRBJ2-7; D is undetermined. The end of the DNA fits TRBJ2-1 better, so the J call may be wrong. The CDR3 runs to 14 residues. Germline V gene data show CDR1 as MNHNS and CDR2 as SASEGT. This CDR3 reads CASSELVAKYEQFF. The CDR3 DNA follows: TGTGCCAGCAGTGAATTAGTAGCAAAGTACGAGCAGTTCTTC.

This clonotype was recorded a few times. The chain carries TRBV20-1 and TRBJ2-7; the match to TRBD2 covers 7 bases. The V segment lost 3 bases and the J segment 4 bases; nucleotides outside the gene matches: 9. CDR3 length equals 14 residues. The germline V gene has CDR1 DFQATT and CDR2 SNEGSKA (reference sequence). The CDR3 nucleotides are TGCAGTGCTAGTCGCGGTGGGAGGGATTACGAGCAGTACTTC. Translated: CSASRGGRDYEQYF.

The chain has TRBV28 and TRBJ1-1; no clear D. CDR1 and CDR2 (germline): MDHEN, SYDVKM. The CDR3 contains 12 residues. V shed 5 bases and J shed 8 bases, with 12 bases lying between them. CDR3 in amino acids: CASSPRVKEAFF. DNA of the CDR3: TGTGCCAGCAGTCCCAGAGTCAAAGAAGCTTTCTTT.

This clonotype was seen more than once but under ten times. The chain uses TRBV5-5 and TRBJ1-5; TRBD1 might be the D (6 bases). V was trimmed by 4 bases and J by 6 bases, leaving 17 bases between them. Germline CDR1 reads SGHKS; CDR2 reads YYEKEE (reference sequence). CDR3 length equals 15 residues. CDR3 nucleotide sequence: TGTGCCAGCAGCCCTAAGGGGGGAGAGGTTCAGCCCCAGCATTTT. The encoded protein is CASSPKGGEVQPQHF.

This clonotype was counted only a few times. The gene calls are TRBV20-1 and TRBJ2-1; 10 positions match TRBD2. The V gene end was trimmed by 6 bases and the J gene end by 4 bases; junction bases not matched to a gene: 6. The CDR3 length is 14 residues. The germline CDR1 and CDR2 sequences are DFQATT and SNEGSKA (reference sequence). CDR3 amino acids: CSARPSGGYNEQFF. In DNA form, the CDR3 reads TGCAGTGCAAGACCTAGCGGGGGTTACAATGAGCAGTTCTTC.